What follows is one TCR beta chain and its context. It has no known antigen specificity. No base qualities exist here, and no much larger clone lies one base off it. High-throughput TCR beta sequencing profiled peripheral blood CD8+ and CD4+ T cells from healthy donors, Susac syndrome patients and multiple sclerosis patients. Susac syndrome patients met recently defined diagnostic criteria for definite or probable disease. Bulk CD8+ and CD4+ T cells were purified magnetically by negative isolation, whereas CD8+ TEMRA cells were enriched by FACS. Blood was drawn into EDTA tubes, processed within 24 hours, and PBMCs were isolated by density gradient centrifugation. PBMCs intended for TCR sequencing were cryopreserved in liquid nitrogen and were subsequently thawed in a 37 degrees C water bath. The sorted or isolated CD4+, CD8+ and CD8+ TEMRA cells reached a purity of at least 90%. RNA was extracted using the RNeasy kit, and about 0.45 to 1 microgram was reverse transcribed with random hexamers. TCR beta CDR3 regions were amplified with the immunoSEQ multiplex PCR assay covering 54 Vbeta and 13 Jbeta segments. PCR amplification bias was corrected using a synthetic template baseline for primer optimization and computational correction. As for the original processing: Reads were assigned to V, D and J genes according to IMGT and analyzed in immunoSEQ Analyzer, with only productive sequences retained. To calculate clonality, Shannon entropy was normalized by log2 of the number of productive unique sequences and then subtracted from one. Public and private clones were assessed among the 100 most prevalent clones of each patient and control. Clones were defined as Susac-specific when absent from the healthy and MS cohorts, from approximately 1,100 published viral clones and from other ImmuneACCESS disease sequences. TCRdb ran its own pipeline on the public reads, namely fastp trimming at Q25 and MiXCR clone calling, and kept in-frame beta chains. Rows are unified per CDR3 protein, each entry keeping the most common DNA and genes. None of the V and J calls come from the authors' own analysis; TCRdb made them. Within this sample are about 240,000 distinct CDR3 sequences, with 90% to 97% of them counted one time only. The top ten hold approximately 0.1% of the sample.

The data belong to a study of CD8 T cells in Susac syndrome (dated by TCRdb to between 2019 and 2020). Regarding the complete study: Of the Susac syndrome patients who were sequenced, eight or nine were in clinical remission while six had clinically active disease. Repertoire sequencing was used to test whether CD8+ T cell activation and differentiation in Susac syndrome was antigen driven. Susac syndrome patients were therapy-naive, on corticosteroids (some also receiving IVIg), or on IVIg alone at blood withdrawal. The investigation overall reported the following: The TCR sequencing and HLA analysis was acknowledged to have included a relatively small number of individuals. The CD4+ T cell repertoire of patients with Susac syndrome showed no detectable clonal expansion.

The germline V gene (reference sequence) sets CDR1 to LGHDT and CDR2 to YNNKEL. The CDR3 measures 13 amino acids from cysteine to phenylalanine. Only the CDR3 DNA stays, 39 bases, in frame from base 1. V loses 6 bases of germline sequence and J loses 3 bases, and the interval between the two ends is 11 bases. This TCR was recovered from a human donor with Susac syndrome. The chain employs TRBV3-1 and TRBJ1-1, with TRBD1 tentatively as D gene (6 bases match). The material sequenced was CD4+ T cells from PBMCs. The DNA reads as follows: TGTGCCAGCAGATATTCAGGGGACACTGAAGCTTTCTTT. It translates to CASRYSGDTEAFF. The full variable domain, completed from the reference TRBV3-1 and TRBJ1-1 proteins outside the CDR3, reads DTAVSQTPKYLVTQMGNDKSIKCEQNLGHDTMYWYKQDSKKFLKIMFSYNNKELIINETVPNRFSPKSPDKAHLNLHINSLELGDSAVYFCASRYSGDTEAFFGQGTRLTVV.